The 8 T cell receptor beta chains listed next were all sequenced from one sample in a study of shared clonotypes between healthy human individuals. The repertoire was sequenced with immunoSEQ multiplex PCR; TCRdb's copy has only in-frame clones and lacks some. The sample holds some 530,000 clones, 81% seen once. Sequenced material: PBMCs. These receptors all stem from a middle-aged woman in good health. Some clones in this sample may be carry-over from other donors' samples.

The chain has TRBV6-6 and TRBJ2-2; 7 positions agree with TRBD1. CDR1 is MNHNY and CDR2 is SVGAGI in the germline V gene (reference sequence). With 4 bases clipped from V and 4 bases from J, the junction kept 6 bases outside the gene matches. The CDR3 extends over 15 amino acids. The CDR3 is CASSFSGTATGELFF. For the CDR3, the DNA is TGTGCCAGCAGTTTCTCCGGGACAGCCACCGGGGAGCTGTTTTTT.

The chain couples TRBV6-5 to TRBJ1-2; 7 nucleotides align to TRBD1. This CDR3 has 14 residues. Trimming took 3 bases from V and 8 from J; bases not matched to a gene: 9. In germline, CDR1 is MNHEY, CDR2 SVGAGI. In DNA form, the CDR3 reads TGTGCCAGCAGTTATGCCGACAGGGAGGGCGGCTACACCTTC. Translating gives CASSYADREGGYTF.

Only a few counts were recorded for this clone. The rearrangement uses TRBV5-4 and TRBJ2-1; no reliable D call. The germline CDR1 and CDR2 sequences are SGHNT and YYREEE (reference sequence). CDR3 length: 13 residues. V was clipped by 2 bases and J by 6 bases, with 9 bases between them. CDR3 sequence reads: CASSLPRSNEQFF. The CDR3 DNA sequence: TGTGCCAGCAGCTTACCCCGTTCCAATGAGCAGTTCTTC.

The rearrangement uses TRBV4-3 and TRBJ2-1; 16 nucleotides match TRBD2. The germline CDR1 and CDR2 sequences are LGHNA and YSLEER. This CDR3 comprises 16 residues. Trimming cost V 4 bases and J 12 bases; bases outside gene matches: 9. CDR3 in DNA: TGCGCCAGCAGCCGGGAGCCGGGACTAGCGGGAGGGCGGCAGTTCTTC. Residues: CASSREPGLAGGRQFF.

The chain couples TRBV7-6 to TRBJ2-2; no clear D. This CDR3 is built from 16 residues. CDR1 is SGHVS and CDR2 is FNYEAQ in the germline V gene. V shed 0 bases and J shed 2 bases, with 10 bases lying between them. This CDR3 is CASSLAPSDNTGELFF. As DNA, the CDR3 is TGTGCCAGCAGCTTAGCTCCGTCAGATAACACCGGGGAGCTGTTTTTT.

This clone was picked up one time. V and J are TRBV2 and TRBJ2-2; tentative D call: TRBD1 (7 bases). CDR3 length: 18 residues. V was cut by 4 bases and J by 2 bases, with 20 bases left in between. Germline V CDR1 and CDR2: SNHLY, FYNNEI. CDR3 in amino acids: CASSGGDTGTANTGELFF. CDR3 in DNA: TGTGCCAGCAGTGGCGGGGATACGGGGACAGCAAACACCGGGGAGCTGTTTTTT.

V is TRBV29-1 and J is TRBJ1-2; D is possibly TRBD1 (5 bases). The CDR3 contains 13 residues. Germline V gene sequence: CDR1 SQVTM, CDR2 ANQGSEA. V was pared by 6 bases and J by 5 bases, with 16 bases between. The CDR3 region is CSVTPYGAYGYTF. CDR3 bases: TGCAGCGTCACCCCGTACGGGGCTTATGGCTACACCTTC.

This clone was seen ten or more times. The CDR3 spells CASSPIDRDNSPLHF. CDR3 DNA sequence: TGTGCCAGCAGCCCTATCGACAGAGATAATTCACCCCTCCACTTT. The genes are TRBV28 and TRBJ1-6, with a weak D call TRBD1 (5 bases). The germline V gene has CDR1 MDHEN and CDR2 SYDVKM. The CDR3 has 15 amino acids. Trimming stripped 6 bases from V and 5 bases from J, with 14 bases between.